The source of this TCR beta chain is a study of Graves' ophthalmopathy and Graves' hyperthyroidism. Study background: Stable hyperthyroidism meant no progression to ophthalmopathy within 18 months of follow-up. Study-level points and caveats: Blood also held most thyroid clonotypes expanded above 0.001 frequency.

The CDR3 spans 14 residues. The ends were cut back, 2 bases at V and 5 bases at J, with 13 bases in the middle. Germline CDR1 is SGHKS and CDR2 is YYEKEE (reference sequence). RNA served as the template for amplifying TCR beta CDR3 regions. An initial RT-PCR round employing HTBI primers preceded a second-round multiplex PCR. TCRdb re-derived calls from the multiplex PCR reads in MiXCR, one entry per CDR3 protein. The table has 900,000 to 1,200,000 distinct CDR3 sequences, 35% to 40% seen once. About this clonotype itself: The antigen is undetermined.

The hyperthyroidism patients, aged 18 to 65, had been newly diagnosed, with under 2 months' duration. The gene calls are TRBV5-5 and TRBJ1-2; no definite D call. The clonotype was recovered from an adult man with Graves' hyperthyroidism. The sequenced sample consisted of peripheral blood or thyroid tissue (not recorded which). This CDR3 reads CASSLNRVSYGYTF. In DNA, the CDR3 is TGTGCCAGCAGCTTAAACCGGGTTTCATATGGCTACACCTTC.